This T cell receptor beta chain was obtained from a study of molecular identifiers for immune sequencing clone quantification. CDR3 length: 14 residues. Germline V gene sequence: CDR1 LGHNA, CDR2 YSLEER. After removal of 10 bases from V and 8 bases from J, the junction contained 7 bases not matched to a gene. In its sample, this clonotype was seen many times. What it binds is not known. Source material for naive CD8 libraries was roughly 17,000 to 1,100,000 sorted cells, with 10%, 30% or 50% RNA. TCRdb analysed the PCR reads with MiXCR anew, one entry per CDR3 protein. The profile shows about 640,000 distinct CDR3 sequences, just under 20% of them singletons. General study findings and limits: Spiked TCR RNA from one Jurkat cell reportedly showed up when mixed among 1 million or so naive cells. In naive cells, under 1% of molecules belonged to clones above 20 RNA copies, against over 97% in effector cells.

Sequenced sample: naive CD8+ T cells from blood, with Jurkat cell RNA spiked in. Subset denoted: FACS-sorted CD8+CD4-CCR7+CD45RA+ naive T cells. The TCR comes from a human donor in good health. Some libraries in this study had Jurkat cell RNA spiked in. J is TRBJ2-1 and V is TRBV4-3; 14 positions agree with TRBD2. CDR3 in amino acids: CATSTSGGAYEQFF. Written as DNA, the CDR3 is TGCGCCACCTCGACTAGCGGGGGGGCGTATGAGCAGTTCTTC.